Presented here are 22 T cell receptor beta chains from one specimen sequenced in a study of T cell responses to AZD1222 COVID-19 vaccine. The repertoire was sequenced with immunoSEQ multiplex PCR; TCRdb's copy has only in-frame clones and lacks some. The table lists around 120,000 clones, about 88% of them singletons. Sequencing was performed on peripheral blood, taken on day 0 of MenACWY control vaccination. Source of these receptors: an adult in good health.

The V and J genes are TRBV5-1 and TRBJ2-7; perhaps TRBD2 as D (5 bases). The CDR3 totals 13 residues. Deletions cut 4 bases from V and 3 bases from J, with 11 bases between. Germline assignment: CDR1 SGHRS and CDR2 YFSETQ. The CDR3 reads CASSPPTNYEQYF. As DNA, the CDR3 is TGCGCCAGCAGCCCGCCGACTAACTACGAGCAGTACTTC. Drawing the rest from reference TRBV5-1 and TRBJ2-7, the complete variable domain is KAGVTQTPRYLIKTRGQQVTLSCSPISGHRSVSWYQQTPGQGLQFLFEYFSETQRNKGNFPGRFSGRQFSNSRSEMNVSTLELGDSALYLCASSPPTNYEQYFGPGTRLTVT.

The chain carries TRBV15 and TRBJ2-7; possibly TRBD1 for D (6 bases). The length of the CDR3 is 13 residues. V was trimmed by 0 bases and J by 6 bases, leaving 9 bases between them. From germline, CDR1 is LNHNV and CDR2 YYDKDF (reference sequence). DNA of the CDR3: TGTGCCACCAGCAGAGATAGGGGGATCGAGCAGTACTTC. Protein: CATSRDRGIEQYF.

The V call is TRBV11-2, the J call TRBJ2-2, with TRBD2 identical over 10 bases. The CDR3 contains 17 residues. Germline-derived CDR1 and CDR2 are SGHAT and FQNNGV. The J segment lost 6 bases and the V segment lost 4 bases, leaving 11 bases of the junction unmatched. The CDR3 DNA sequence: TGTGCCAGCAGCTCAAGCCGGCTAGCGGGAGCCCCCGGGGAGCTGTTTTTT. Translating gives CASSSSRLAGAPGELFF.

The chain is built from TRBV6-6 and TRBJ2-7; 9 bases agree with TRBD2. The length of the CDR3 is 15 residues. With V trimmed by 2 bases and J by 2 bases, 4 bases remained unmatched. From germline, CDR1 is MNHNY and CDR2 SVGAGI (reference sequence). Written as DNA, the CDR3 is TGTGCCAGCAGTTACACGGCTAGCGGGACCTACGAGCAGTACTTC. Its translation: CASSYTASGTYEQYF.

The chain has TRBV28 and TRBJ2-5, with 7 positions matching TRBD2. The germline V gene has CDR1 MDHEN and CDR2 SYDVKM. This CDR3 has 16 amino acids. The trim removed 3 bases at V and 5 bases at J, leaving 12 bases unmatched. CDR3 in DNA: TGTGCCAGCAGTTTTCCTGGTGGACTAGAGGGGGAGACCCAGTACTTC. Translated: CASSFPGGLEGETQYF.

The rearrangement links TRBV3-1 (or the pseudogene TRBV3-2) to TRBJ2-7; D unclear. The CDR3 totals 16 residues. Germline V CDR1 and CDR2: LGHDT, YNNKEL (reference sequence). The germline V and J ends were trimmed by 4 bases and 2 bases, with 18 bases remaining between them. The CDR3 nucleotides read TGTGCCAGCAGCCCGGCACGGAAACTTTCCCCCTACGAGCAGTACTTC. Residues: CASSPARKLSPYEQYF.

The V and J genes are TRBV5-4 and TRBJ2-5, with a possible D match to TRBD1 (6 bases). In germline, CDR1 is SGHNT, CDR2 YYREEE (reference sequence). The V and J ends lost 3 bases and 5 bases respectively, with 11 bases between them. This CDR3 region has 13 residues. The CDR3 nucleotides are TGTGCCAGCAGCTCACAGGGAAGGGAGACCCAGTACTTC. It translates to CASSSQGRETQYF.

The chain has TRBV4-1 and TRBJ2-4; possible D gene TRBD2, 6 bases. This CDR3 has 16 amino acids. CDR1 and CDR2 (germline): MGHRA, YSYEKL. V was pared by 1 base and J by 0 bases, with 10 bases between. The DNA of the CDR3 is TGCGCCAGCAGCCAAGTGGGAGGCTCAGCCAAAAACATTCAGTACTTC. Protein: CASSQVGGSAKNIQYF.

The genes are TRBV28 and TRBJ2-7; D ambiguous. The CDR3 length is 11 residues. The germline V and J ends were trimmed by 7 bases and 3 bases, with 7 bases remaining between them. Germline CDR1 is MDHEN and CDR2 is SYDVKM. CDR3 nucleotide sequence: TGTGCCAGCAAATCGGTCTACGAGCAGTACTTC. As protein: CASKSVYEQYF.

The V gene is TRBV2, the J gene TRBJ2-2; weak D call: TRBD1 (6 bases). Trimming shortened V by 6 bases and J by 7 bases, and 15 bases separated the two germline ends. The germline CDR1 and CDR2 sequences are SNHLY and FYNNEI. There are 14 residues in the CDR3. CDR3: CASRGDTRGGELFF. The CDR3 nucleotides read TGTGCCAGCAGAGGGGACACTAGGGGCGGGGAGCTGTTTTTT.

This rearrangement joins TRBV6-1 to TRBJ1-5; D is unclear. The CDR3 has 13 amino acids. V was pared by 3 bases and J by 5 bases, with 8 bases between. Germline assignment: CDR1 MNHNS and CDR2 SASEGT. As DNA, the CDR3 is TGTGCCAGCAGTGATCGGGGTCATCAGCCCCAGCATTTT. Encoded protein: CASSDRGHQPQHF.

V is TRBV13 and J is TRBJ1-1, with D hard to call. Germline V gene lookup returns CDR1 PRHDT and CDR2 FYEKMQ (reference sequence). V was trimmed by 0 bases and J by 5 bases, leaving 10 bases between them. The CDR3 is made up of 14 amino acids. The CDR3 nucleotides read TGTGCCAGCAGCTTAGGGCGGATCGGGACTGAAGCTTTCTTT. Translated, it gives CASSLGRIGTEAFF. Variable domain in full (rest from reference TRBV13 and TRBJ1-1): AAGVIQSPRHLIKEKRETATLKCYPIPRHDTVYWYQQGPGQDPQFLISFYEKMQSDKGSIPDRFSAQQFSDYHSELNMSSLELGDSALYFCASSLGRIGTEAFFGQGTRLTVV.

The chain joins TRBV29-1 to TRBJ1-1; possible D gene TRBD1, 5 bases. Germline-derived CDR1 and CDR2 are SQVTM and ANQGSEA. The CDR3 runs to 13 residues. The V end lost 5 bases, the J end lost 9 bases, and 19 bases lay between the germline ends. The chain's CDR3 is CSVSPRQTHKAFF. The DNA for the CDR3 is TGCAGCGTTTCTCCTCGACAGACTCATAAAGCTTTCTTT.

This rearrangement joins TRBV24-1 to TRBJ2-7; no firm D call. Germline V CDR1 and CDR2: KGHDR, SFDVKD. V was trimmed by 3 bases and J by 5 bases, leaving 10 bases between them. This CDR3 has 13 residues. The CDR3: CATSDGSPHEQYF. Written as DNA, the CDR3 is TGTGCCACCAGTGATGGATCCCCCCACGAGCAGTACTTC.

This sequence joins TRBV9 and TRBJ1-6; tentative D call: TRBD1 (6 bases). The CDR3 spans 18 residues. The V and J ends lost 0 bases and 4 bases respectively, with 17 bases between them. The germline V gene has CDR1 SGDLS and CDR2 YYNGEE. CDR3: CASSVGRRAGEYNSPLHF. The CDR3 DNA sequence: TGTGCCAGCAGCGTAGGTCGAAGGGCAGGGGAATATAATTCACCCCTCCACTTT.

Only a few counts were recorded for this clone. This chain links TRBV11-2 with TRBJ2-7; 12 bases fit TRBD2. The V and J ends lost 0 bases and 3 bases, in that order; junction bases with no gene match: 9. The V gene's germline CDR1 is SGHAT and CDR2 FQNNGV. The CDR3 is made up of 18 amino acids. In DNA form, the CDR3 reads TGTGCCAGCAGCTTAGACATTTCCCGGACTAGCGGGGTCTACGAGCAGTACTTC. It translates to CASSLDISRTSGVYEQYF.

The J gene is TRBJ2-7, the V gene TRBV10-3; D uncertain. This CDR3 comprises 13 residues. Germline V gives CDR1 ENHRY, CDR2 SYGVKD. V gave up 0 bases and J gave up 6 bases, with 9 bases separating them. In DNA, the CDR3 is TGTGCCATCAGTGAGTCCGACCCCGGCGAGCAGTACTTC. It encodes CAISESDPGEQYF.

The chain uses TRBV11-3 and TRBJ1-2, with TRBD1 matching 7 bases. V shed 5 bases, J shed 3 bases, and the junction held 6 bases outside the gene matches. CDR3 length: 14 residues. Germline assignment: CDR1 SGHNT and CDR2 YENEEA. DNA for the CDR3: TGTGCCAGCAGCACTCGACAGGGAGACTATGGCTACACCTTC. Translated: CASSTRQGDYGYTF.

The CDR3 DNA is TGTGCCAGCAGCTTCAGGGGACGGGGCTACACCTTC. It yields the protein CASSFRGRGYTF. This chain links TRBV5-6 with TRBJ1-2; D perhaps matches TRBD1 (6 bases). Per the germline V gene, CDR1 is SGHDT and CDR2 is YYEEEE. The CDR3 has 12 residues. V was shortened by 2 bases and J by 8 bases, with 10 bases between the two germline ends.

This clone was detected a few times. V usage is TRBV19 and J usage is TRBJ2-7; possible D gene TRBD2, 9 bases. Germline V gene data show CDR1 as LNHDA and CDR2 as SQIVND (reference sequence). The V end lost 5 bases, the J end lost 4 bases, and 21 bases lay between the germline ends. There are 16 residues in the CDR3. The DNA for the CDR3 is TGTGCCAGTAGTGCGGGGGGGACAGGACGCCGTTACGAGCAGTACTTC. Translating gives CASSAGGTGRRYEQYF.

V is TRBV28 and J is TRBJ2-7; TRBD2 aligns across 12 bases. V lost 6 bases to trimming and J lost 0 bases; unmatched junction nucleotides: 15. Germline loops: CDR1 MDHEN, CDR2 SYDVKM. This CDR3 comprises 19 residues. CDR3 region: CASSLLVGLAGLSSYEQYF. The CDR3 nucleotides are TGTGCCAGCAGCCTGTTGGTCGGACTAGCGGGACTTAGCTCCTACGAGCAGTACTTC.

The rearrangement links TRBV5-5 to TRBJ1-3, with 7 bases that match TRBD1. Germline CDR1 is SGHKS and CDR2 is YYEKEE (reference sequence). This CDR3 has 17 amino acids. V dropped 3 bases and J dropped 0; count of bases not matched to a gene: 9. CDR3: CASSYLQGSSSGNTIYF. The CDR3 DNA sequence: TGTGCCAGCAGCTACCTACAGGGGTCCTCCTCTGGAAACACCATATATTTT. The entire variable domain, with the rest obtained from reference TRBV5-5 and TRBJ1-3, is as follows: DAGVTQSPTHLIKTRGQQVTLRCSPISGHKSVSWYQQVLGQGPQFIFQYYEKEERGRGNFPDRFSARQFPNYSSELNVNALLLGDSALYLCASSYLQGSSSGNTIYFGEGSWLTVV.